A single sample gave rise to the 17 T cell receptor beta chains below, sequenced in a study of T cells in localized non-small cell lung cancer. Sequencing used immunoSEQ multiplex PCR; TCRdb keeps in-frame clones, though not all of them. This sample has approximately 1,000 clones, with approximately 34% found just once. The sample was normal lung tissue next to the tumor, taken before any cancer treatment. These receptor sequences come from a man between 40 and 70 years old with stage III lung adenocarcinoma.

The DNA of the CDR3 is TGTGCCAGCTCATCACAGGGGGACGCTCAACAAGCTTTCTTT. Protein sequence: CASSSQGDAQQAFF. This chain joins TRBV18 and TRBJ1-1, with TRBD1 identical over 8 bases. This CDR3 has 14 amino acids. Germline lookup yields CDR1 KGHSH and CDR2 LQKENI. Trimming removed 5 bases from V and 9 bases from J; junction bases left unmatched: 11.

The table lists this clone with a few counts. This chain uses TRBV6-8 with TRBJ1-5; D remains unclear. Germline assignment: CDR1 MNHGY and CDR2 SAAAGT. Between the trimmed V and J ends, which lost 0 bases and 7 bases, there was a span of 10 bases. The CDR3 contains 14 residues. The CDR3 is CASSYSRGIQPQHF. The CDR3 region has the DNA TGTGCCAGCAGTTACTCGAGAGGGATACAGCCCCAGCATTTT.

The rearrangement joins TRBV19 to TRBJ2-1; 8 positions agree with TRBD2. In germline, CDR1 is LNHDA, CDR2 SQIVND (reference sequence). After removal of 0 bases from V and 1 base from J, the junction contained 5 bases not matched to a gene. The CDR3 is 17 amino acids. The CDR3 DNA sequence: TGTGCCAGTAGTATAGATCTGGCTAGCGGGTCCTACAATGAGCAGTTCTTC. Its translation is CASSIDLASGSYNEQFF.

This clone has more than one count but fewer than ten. CDR3 sequence reads: CASSYRGRDYGYTF. DNA for the CDR3: TGTGCCAGCAGTTACAGGGGGCGAGACTATGGCTACACCTTC. The chain recombines TRBV6-8 with TRBJ1-2, with 7 positions matching TRBD1. The V segment lost 2 bases and the J segment 3 bases; nucleotides outside the gene matches: 3. CDR1 MNHGY and CDR2 SAAAGT come from the germline V gene. CDR3 size: 14 residues.

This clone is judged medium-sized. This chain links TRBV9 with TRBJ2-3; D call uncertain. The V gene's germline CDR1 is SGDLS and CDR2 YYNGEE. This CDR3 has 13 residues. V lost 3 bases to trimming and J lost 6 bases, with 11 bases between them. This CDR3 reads CASSEGYTDTQYF. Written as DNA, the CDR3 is TGTGCCAGCAGCGAAGGATACACTGATACGCAGTATTTT.

CDR3 amino acids: CASSPQDRPVGEAFF. In nucleotides, the CDR3 is TGTGCCAGCAGTCCTCAGGACAGGCCGGTGGGGGAAGCTTTCTTT. V usage is TRBV6-8 and J usage is TRBJ1-1, with TRBD1 identical over 7 bases. Germline values: CDR1 MNHGY, CDR2 SAAAGT. V shed 5 bases and J 8 bases; nucleotides not matched to a gene: 14. This CDR3 spans 15 amino acids.

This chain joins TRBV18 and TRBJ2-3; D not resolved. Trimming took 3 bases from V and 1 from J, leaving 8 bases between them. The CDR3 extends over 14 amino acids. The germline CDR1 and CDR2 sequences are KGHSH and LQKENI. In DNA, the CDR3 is TGTGCCAGCTCACCTCCCTCTCGCACAGATACGCAGTATTTT. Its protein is CASSPPSRTDTQYF.

DNA of the CDR3: TGTGCCAGTAGTTGGCGCACCGGGGAAGCTTTCTTT. Its protein product is CASSWRTGEAFF. J is TRBJ1-1 and V is TRBV19; no clear D gene. This CDR3 has 12 amino acids. CDR1 and CDR2 (germline): LNHDA, SQIVND (reference sequence). Trimming removed 5 bases from V and 8 bases from J, with 12 bases in between.

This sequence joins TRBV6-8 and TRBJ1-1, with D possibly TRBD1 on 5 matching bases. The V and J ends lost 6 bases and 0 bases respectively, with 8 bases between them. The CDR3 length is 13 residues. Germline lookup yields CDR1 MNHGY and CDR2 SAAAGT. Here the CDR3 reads CASRRGMNTEAFF. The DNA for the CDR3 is TGTGCCAGCAGGAGGGGCATGAACACTGAAGCTTTCTTT.

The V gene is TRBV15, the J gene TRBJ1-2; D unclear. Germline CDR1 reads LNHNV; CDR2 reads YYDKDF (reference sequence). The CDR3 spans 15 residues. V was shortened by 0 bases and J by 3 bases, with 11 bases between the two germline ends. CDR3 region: CATSRDLTDYYGYTF. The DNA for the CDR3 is TGTGCCACCAGCAGAGATCTAACAGATTACTATGGCTACACCTTC.

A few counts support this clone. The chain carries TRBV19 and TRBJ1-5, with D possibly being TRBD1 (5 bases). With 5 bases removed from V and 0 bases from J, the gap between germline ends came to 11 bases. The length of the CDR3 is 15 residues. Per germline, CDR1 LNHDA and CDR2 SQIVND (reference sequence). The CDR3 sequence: CASSLGTASNQPQHF. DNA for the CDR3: TGTGCCAGTAGTTTAGGGACGGCTAGCAATCAGCCCCAGCATTTT.

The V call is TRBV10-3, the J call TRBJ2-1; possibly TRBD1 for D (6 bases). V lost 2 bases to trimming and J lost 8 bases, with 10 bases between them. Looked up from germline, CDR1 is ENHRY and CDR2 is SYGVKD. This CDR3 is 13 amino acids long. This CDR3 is CAISETGWDEQFF. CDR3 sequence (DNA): TGTGCCATCAGTGAGACAGGGTGGGATGAGCAGTTCTTC.

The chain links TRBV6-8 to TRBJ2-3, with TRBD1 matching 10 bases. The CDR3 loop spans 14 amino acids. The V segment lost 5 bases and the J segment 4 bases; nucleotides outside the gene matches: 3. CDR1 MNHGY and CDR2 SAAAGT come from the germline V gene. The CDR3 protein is CASSRTGGADTQYF. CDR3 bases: TGTGCCAGCAGTCGGACAGGGGGGGCAGATACGCAGTATTTT.

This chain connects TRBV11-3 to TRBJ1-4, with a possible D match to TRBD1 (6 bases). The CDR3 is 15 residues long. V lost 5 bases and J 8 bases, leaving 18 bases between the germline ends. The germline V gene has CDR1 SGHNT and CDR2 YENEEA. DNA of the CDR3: TGTGCCAGCAGCCAGGGTGGACAGATAAAGGAAAAACTGTTTTTT. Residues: CASSQGGQIKEKLFF.

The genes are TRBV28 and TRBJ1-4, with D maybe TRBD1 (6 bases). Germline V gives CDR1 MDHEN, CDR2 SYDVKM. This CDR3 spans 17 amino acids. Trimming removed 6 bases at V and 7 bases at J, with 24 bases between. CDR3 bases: TGTGCCAGCAGCTCTCGCTCGGTCAGGGGTTCGGGTGAAAAACTGTTTTTT. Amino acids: CASSSRSVRGSGEKLFF.

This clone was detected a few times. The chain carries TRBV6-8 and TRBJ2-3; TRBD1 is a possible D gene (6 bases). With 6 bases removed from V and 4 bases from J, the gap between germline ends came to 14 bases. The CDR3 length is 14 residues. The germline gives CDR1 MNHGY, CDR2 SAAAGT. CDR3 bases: TGTGCCAGCAGGTTCGGGTCAGGGGCAGATACGCAGTATTTT. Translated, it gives CASRFGSGADTQYF.

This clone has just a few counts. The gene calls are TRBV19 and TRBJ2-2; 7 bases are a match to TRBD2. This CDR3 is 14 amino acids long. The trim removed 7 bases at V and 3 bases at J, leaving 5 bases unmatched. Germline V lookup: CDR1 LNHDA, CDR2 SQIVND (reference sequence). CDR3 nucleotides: TGTGCCAGTAAAGGTAGCGGGTACACCGGGGAGCTGTTTTTT. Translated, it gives CASKGSGYTGELFF.